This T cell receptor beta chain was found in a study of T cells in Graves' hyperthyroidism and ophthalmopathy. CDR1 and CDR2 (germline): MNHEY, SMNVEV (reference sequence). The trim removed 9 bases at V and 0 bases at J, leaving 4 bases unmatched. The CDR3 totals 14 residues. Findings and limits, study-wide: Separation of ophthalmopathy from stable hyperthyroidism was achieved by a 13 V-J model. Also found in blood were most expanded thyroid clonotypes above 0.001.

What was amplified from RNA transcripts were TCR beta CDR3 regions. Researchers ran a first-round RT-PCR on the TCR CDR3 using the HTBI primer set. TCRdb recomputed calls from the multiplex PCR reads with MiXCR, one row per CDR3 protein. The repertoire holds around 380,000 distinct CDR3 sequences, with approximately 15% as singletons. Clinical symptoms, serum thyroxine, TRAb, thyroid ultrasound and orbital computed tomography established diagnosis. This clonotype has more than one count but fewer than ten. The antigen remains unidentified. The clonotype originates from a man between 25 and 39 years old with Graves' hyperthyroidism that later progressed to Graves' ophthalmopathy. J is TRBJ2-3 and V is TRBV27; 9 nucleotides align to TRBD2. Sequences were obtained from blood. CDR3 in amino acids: CASKRGESTDTQYF. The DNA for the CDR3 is TGTGCCAGTAAGCGGGGGGAAAGCACAGATACGCAGTATTTT.